The entry that follows covers one T cell receptor beta chain sequence. The data stem from a study of blood T cell repertoires in COVID-19. Repertoires were generated with immunoSEQ multiplex PCR, while TCRdb's copy carries only in-frame clones and drops some. Altogether about 310,000 clones are present, roughly 85% being singletons, with the ten largest covering about 2%. Trimming cost V 7 bases and J 3 bases, with 23 bases left between them. The CDR3 consists of 17 residues. Germline V lookup: CDR1 SGHAT, CDR2 FQNNGV. The chain couples TRBV11-2 to TRBJ2-3, with D maybe TRBD1 (6 bases). The clonotype comes from a woman aged 25 to 45 who had been exposed to COVID-19. Sequenced input: PBMCs or T cells enriched from blood (not recorded which). CDR3 bases: TGTGCCAGCACCCGAACAGGGAGTGTAGCTAGAACAGATACGCAGTATTTT. Translation: CASTRTGSVARTDTQYF.